The clone carrying this T cell receptor (beta chain) has more than one count but fewer than ten. What it binds is unknown. Deep level was the assay's run setting. Using approximately 190 ng DNA, some 30,000 T cell genomes, the sorted-subset replicate PCRs were run. Profiling relied on immunoSEQ multiplex PCR, and the TCRdb table lists in-frame clones only, not all of them. This table has around 2.1 million clones, roughly 91% appearing once. This record belongs to a study of shared clonotypes between healthy human individuals. Study-level points and caveats: Between four donors, naive CD4 clonotypes were shared at a level of approximately 5%. Generally, naive subsets came out with larger estimated richness than memory subsets.

CD45RO negativity and positive selection for CCR7 defined naive CD8 cells, a population that excluded terminally differentiated effector memory CD45RA+ cells. Trimming shortened V by 3 bases and J by 4 bases, and 12 bases separated the two germline ends. CDR1 and CDR2 (germline): LNHDA, SQIVND (reference sequence). This CDR3 spans 14 amino acids. The sequenced sample was naive CD8+ T cells from PBMCs. This TCR was recovered from a man aged 18 to 29 in good health. Some clones in this sample may be carry-over from other donors' samples. The chain carries TRBV19 and TRBJ1-1; the D is unclear. CDR3 nucleotides: TGTGCCAGTAGTATTAACGGCCAGCGCACTGAAGCTTTCTTT. It yields the protein CASSINGQRTEAFF. Full variable domain (remainder filled in from reference TRBV19 and TRBJ1-1): DGGITQSPKYLFRKEGQNVTLSCEQNLNHDAMYWYRQDPGQGLRLIYYSQIVNDFQKGDIAEGYSVSREKKESFPLTVTSAQKNPTAFYLCASSINGQRTEAFFGQGTRLTVV.